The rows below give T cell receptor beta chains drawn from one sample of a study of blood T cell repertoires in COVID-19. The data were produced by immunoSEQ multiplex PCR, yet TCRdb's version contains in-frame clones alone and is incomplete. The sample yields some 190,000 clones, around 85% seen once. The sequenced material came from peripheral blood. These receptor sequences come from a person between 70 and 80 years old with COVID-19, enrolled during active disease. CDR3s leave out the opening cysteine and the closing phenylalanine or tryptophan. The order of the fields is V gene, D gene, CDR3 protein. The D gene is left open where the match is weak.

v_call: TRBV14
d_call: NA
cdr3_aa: ASSAQGSDTQY

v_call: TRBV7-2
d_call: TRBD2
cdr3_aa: ASSLFPGGQTGELF

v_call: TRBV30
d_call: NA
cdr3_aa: AWTGIYEQY

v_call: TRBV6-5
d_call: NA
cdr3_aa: ASTSWGGPGELF

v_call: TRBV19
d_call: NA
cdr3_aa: ASSIARNEQF

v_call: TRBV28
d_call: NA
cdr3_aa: ASSPRYGSSYEQY

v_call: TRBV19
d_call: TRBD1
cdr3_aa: ASTNAARGSYNEQF

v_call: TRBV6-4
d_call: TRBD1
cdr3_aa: ASSDGGRGSYGYT

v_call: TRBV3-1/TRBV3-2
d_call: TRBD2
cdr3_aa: ASSLSGGRANEQF

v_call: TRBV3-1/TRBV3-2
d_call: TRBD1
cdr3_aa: ASTQGTGGYSQY

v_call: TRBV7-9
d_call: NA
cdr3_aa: ASSFIGQYNEQF

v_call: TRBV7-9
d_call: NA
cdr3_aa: ASSLGGLSGELF

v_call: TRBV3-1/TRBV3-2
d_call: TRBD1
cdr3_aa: ASSSRQGHTGELF

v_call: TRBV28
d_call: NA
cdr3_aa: ASGADGWNQH

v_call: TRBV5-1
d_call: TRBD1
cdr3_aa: ASSLSAGGPYEQY

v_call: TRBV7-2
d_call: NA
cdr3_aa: ASSLERMNTEAF

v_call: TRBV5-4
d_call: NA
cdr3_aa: ASSVENRDFYGYT

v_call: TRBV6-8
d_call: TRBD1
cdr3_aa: ASSYPPPDRGLEGNQPQH

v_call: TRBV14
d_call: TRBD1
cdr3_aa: ASQTGDRSYSPLH

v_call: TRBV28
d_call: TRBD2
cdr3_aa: ASRGLAGLYEQY

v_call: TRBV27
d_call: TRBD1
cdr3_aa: ASSLTGLNTEAF

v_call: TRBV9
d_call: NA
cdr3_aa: ASSVIGESTEAF

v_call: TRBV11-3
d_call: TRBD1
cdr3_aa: ASSQRQGSDTQY

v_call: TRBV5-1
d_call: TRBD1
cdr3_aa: ASSLAGDRDQPQH

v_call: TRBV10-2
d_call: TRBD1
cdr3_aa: ARSGTGGGAIY

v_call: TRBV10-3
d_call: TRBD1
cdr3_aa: AITQGADTEAF

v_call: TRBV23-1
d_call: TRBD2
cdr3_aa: ASSHSASGRADEQF

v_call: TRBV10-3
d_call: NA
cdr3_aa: AIAARGTGELF

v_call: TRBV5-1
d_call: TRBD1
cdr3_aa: ASSPGTVNTEAF

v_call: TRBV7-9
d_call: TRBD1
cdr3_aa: ASSRGTGGETQY

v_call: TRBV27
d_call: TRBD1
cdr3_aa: ASSWTGGWSQH

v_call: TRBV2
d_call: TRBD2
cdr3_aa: ASTGTSGRYEQF

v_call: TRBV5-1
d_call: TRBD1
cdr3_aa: ASSFGQGETQY

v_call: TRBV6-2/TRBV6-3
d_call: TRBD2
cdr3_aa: ASSYRGLAGEGTQY

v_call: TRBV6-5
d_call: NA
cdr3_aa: ASSSRGSPLH

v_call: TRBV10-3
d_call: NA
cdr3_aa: AIQGPYSYEQY

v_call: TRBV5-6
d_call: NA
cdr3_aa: ASSIPGATGNTIY

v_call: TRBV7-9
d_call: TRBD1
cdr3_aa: ASRGQGTNTEAF

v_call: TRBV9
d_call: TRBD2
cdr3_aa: ASSRLAGPTYEQY

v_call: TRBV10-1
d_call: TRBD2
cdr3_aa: AVLAGECNEQF

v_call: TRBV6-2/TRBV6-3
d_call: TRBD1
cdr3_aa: ASSYAGTGYGYT

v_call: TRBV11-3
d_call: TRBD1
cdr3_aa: ASSWGPTGASNQPQH

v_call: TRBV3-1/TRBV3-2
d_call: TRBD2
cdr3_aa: ASSPGTSSVDTQY

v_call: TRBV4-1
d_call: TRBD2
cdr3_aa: ASSTPGGRAYNEQF

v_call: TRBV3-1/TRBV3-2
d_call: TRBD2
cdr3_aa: ASSPYTSGSQETQY

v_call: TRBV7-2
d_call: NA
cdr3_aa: ASSQTGYSNQPQH

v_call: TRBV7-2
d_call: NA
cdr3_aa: ASSSSTDTQY

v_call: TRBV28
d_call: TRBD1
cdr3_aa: ASSLGGTGGREKLF

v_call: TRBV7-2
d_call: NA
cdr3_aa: ASSLTVVGVYQPQH

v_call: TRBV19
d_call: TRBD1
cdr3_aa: ASTRGQASSYEQY

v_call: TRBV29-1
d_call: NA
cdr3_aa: SGQGWGNIQY

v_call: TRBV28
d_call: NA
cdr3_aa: ASSLQGALGTDTQY

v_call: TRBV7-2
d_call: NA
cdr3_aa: ASSLAQLSSYNSPLH

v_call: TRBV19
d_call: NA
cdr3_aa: ASSTPPGALTW

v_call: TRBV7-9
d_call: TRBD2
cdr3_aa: ASSSGEGGELF

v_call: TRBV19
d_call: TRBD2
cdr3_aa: ASSPWLSASGNEQF

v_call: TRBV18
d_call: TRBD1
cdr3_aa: ASSPRQGSTDTQY

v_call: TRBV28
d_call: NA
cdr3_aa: ASRKHGGRRQPQH